The source of this T cell receptor beta chain is a study of cytomegalovirus exposure and HLA in healthy donors. PCR was performed using 60 Vbeta and 13 Jbeta primers. This table comes from immunoSEQ multiplex PCR, and its TCRdb copy is limited to in-frame clones, with some not included. The table shows 100,000 to 150,000 clones, with roughly 15% occurring only once. Germline loops: CDR1 SGHTA, CDR2 FQGNSA. The CDR3 is 14 residues long. V lost 5 bases and J lost 1; bases outside the gene matches: 3. The clonotype comes from a young woman in good health and CMV-seronegative. Sequencing input: PBMCs. The rearrangement joins TRBV7-2 to TRBJ1-1; 8 bases are shared with TRBD1. CDR3 in DNA: TGTGCCAGCAGCCCACAGGGGGGGAACACTGAAGCTTTCTTT. It is translated as CASSPQGGNTEAFF.